What follows describes a single T cell receptor (beta chain). This sample includes further DNA sequences coding for the same CDR3. This record belongs to a study of blood T cell repertoires in COVID-19. The authors' processing: Using reference gene primer amplification, nucleated cell counts were estimated. Data came from immunoSEQ multiplex PCR; TCRdb stores just in-frame clones and leaves some out. V and J calls and clone size come straight from that table; D and trimming were deduced from the DNA. The table records about 150,000 clones, 75% to 90% of them present only once. CDR1 is SGHTA and CDR2 is FQGTGA in the germline V gene. V shed 5 bases and J 3 bases; nucleotides not matched to a gene: 6. This CDR3 comprises 15 residues.

The receptor was isolated from an older woman with active COVID-19. This sequence joins TRBV7-3 and TRBJ2-1; 8 nucleotides line up with TRBD2. The source material was peripheral blood. CDR3 loop: CASSPTSGSYNEQFF. CDR3 DNA sequence: TGTGCCAGCAGCCCTACTAGCGGAAGCTACAATGAGCAGTTCTTC.